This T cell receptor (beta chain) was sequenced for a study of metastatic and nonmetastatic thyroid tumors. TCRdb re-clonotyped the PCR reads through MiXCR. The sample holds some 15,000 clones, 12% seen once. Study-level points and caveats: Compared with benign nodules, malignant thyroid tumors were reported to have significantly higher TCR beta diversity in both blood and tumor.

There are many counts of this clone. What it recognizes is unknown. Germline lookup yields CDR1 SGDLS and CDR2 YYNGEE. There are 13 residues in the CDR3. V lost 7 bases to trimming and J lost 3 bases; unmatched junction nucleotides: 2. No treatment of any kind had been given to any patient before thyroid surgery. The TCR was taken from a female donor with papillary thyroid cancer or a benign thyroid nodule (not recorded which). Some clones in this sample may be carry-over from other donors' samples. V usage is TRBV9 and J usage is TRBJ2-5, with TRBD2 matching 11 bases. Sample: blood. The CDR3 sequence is CASGGLAEETQYF. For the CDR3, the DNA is TGTGCCAGCGGGGGACTAGCGGAAGAGACCCAGTACTTC.